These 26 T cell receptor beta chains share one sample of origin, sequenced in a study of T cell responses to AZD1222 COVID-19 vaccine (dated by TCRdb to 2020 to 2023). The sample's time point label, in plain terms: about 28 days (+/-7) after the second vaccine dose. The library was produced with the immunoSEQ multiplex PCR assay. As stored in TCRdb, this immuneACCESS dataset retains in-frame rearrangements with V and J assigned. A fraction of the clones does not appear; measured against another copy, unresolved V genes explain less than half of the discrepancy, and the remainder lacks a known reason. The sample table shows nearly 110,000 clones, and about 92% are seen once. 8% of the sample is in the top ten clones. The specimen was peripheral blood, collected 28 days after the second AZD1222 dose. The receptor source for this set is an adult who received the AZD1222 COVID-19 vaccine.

The chain's CDR3 is CASSDDPPRGYTF. The CDR3 DNA reads TGTGCCAGCAGTGACGACCCCCCTAGGGGCTACACCTTC. The chain combines TRBV6-4 with TRBJ1-2; D is ambiguous. Trimming removed 2 bases at V and 8 bases at J, with 12 bases between. Germline assignment: CDR1 MRHNA and CDR2 SNTAGT. The CDR3 has 13 amino acids.

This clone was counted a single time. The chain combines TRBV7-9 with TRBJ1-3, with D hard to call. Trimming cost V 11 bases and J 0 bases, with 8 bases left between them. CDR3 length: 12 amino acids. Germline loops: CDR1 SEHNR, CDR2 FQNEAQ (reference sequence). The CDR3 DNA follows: TGTGCCTACGCCAGCTCTGGAAACACCATATATTTT. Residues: CAYASSGNTIYF. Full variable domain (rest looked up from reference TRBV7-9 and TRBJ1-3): DTGVSQNPRHKITKRGQNVTFRCDPISEHNRLYWYRQTLGQGPEFLTYFQNEAQLEKSRLLSDRFSAERPKGSFSTLEIQRTEQGDSAMYLCAYASSGNTIYFGEGSWLTVV.

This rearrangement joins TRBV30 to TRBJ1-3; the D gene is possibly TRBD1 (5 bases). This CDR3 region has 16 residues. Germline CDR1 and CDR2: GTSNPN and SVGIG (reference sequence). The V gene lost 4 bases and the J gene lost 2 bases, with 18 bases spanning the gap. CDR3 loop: CAWNSQVGRAGNTIYF. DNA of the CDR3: TGTGCCTGGAACTCACAGGTCGGGAGAGCTGGAAACACCATATATTTT.

The CDR3 protein is CASRGGRNNTEAFF. The CDR3 region has the DNA TGTGCCAGCAGGGGAGGGCGAAATAACACTGAAGCTTTCTTT. V is TRBV7-2 and J is TRBJ1-1; D is ambiguous. This CDR3 comprises 14 residues. Germline V CDR1 and CDR2: SGHTA, FQGNSA. The ends were cut back, 6 bases at V and 2 bases at J, with 13 bases in the middle.

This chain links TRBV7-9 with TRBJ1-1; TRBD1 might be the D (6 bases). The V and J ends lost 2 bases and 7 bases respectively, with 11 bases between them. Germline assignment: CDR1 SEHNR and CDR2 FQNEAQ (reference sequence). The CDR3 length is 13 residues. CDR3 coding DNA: TGTGCCAGCAGCTTAACAGGGACGAATGAAGCTTTCTTT. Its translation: CASSLTGTNEAFF. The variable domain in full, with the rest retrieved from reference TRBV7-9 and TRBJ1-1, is DTGVSQNPRHKITKRGQNVTFRCDPISEHNRLYWYRQTLGQGPEFLTYFQNEAQLEKSRLLSDRFSAERPKGSFSTLEIQRTEQGDSAMYLCASSLTGTNEAFFGQGTRLTVV.

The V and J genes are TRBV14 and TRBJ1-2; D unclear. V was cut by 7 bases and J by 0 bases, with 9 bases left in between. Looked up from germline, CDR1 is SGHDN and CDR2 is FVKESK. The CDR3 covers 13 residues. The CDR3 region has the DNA TGTGCCAGCACCCGAGGGTCTAACTATGGCTACACCTTC. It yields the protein CASTRGSNYGYTF.

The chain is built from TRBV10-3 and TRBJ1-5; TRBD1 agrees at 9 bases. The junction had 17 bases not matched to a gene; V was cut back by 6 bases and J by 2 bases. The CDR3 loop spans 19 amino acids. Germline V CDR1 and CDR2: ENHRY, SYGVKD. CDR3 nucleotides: TGTGCCATCAGCCCGGGACAGGGCCGGGGATATACTGGCAATCAGCCCCAGCATTTT. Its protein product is CAISPGQGRGYTGNQPQHF.

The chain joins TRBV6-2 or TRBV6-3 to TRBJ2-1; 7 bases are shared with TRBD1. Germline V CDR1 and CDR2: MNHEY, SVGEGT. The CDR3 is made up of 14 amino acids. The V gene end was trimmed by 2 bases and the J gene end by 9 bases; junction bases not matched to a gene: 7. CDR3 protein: CASSYGGQFSEQFF. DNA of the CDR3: TGTGCCAGCAGTTACGGGGGACAGTTTAGTGAGCAGTTCTTC.

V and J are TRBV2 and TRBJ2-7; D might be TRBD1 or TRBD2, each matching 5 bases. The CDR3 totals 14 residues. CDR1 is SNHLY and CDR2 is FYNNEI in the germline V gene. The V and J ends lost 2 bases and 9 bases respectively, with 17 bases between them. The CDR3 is CASSEYGATRRQYF. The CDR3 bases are TGTGCCAGCAGTGAATACGGGGCGACTCGGAGGCAGTACTTC.

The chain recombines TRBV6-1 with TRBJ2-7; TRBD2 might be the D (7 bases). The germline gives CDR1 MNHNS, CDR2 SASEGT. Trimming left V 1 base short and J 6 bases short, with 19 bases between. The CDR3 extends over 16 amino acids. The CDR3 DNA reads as TGTGCCAGCAGTGAAGAGGGGGGGGTGTTCAATCCCGAGCAGTACTTC. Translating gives CASSEEGGVFNPEQYF.

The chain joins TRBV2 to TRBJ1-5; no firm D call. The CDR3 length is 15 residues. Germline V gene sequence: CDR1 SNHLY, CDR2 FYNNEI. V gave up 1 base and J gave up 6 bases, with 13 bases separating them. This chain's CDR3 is CASSEDGMGGQPQHF. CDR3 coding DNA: TGTGCCAGCAGTGAAGACGGTATGGGTGGTCAGCCCCAGCATTTT. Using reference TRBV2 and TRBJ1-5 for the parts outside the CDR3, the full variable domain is EPEVTQTPSHQVTQMGQEVILRCVPISNHLYFYWYRQILGQKVEFLVSFYNNEISEKSEIFDDQFSVERPDGSNFTLKIRSTKLEDSAMYFCASSEDGMGGQPQHFGDGTRLSIL.

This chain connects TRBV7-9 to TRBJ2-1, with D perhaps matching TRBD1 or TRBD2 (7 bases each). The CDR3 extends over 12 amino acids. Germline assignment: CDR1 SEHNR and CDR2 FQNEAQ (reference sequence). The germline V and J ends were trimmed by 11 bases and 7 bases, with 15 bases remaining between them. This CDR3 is CARGAGGNEQFF. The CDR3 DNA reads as TGTGCCCGGGGGGCAGGGGGGAATGAGCAGTTCTTC.

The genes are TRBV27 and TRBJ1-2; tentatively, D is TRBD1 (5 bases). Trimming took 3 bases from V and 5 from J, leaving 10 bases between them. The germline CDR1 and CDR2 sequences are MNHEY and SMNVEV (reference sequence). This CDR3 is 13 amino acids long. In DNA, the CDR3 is TGTGCCAGCAGTTTTCTCGGGGGATATGGCTACACCTTC. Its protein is CASSFLGGYGYTF.

The CDR3 spells CASSQDLAGGLAYEQYF. CDR3 coding DNA: TGTGCCAGCAGCCAAGATCTAGCGGGGGGGCTAGCCTACGAGCAGTACTTC. The chain has TRBV3-1 (or the pseudogene TRBV3-2) and TRBJ2-7, with 12 bases aligning to TRBD2. Looked up from germline, CDR1 is LGHDT and CDR2 is YNNKEL (reference sequence). The CDR3 sequence is 17 residues long. V shed 0 bases and J 2 bases; nucleotides not matched to a gene: 5.

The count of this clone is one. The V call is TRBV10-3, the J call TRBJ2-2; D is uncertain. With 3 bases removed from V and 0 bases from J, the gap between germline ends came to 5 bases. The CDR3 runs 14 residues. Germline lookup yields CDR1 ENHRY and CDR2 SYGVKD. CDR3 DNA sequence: TGTGCCATCAGTGAATCAGCGAACACCGGGGAGCTGTTTTTT. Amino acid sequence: CAISESANTGELFF.

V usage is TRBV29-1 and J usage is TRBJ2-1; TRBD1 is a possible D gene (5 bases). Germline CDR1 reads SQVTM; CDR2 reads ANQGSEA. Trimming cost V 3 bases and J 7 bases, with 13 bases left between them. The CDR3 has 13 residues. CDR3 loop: CSVDGGRVNEQFF. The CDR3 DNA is TGCAGCGTTGATGGTGGCAGGGTGAATGAGCAGTTCTTC.

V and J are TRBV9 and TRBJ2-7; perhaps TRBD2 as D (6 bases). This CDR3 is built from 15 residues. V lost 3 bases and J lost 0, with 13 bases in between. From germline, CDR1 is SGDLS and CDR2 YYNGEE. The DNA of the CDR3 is TGTGCCAGCAGCGCCTACCCCGGGAGCTCCTACGAGCAGTACTTC. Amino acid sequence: CASSAYPGSSYEQYF. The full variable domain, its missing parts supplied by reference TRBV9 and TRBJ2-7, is DSGVTQTPKHLITATGQRVTLRCSPRSGDLSVYWYQQSLDQGLQFLIQYYNGEERAKGNILERFSAQQFPDLHSELNLSSLELGDSALYFCASSAYPGSSYEQYFGPGTRLTVT.

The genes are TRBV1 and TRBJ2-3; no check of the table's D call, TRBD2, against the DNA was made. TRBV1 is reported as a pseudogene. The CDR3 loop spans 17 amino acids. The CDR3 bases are TGCACCAGCAGCCACTATATCGGGGAATCTAGCACAGATACGCAGTATTTT. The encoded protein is CTSSHYIGESSTDTQYF.

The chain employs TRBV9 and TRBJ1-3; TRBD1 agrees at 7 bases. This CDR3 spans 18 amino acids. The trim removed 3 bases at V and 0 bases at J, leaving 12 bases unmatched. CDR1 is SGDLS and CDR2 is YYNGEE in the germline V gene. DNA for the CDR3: TGTGCCAGCAGCGCCAGTTTGGTGGACAGGCTCTCTGGAAACACCATATATTTT. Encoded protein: CASSASLVDRLSGNTIYF.

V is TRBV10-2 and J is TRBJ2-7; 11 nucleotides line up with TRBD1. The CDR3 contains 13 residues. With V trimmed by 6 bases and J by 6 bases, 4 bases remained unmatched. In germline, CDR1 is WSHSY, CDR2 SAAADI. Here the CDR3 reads CASSGTGGAEQYF. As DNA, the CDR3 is TGCGCCAGCAGCGGGACAGGGGGGGCCGAGCAGTACTTC.

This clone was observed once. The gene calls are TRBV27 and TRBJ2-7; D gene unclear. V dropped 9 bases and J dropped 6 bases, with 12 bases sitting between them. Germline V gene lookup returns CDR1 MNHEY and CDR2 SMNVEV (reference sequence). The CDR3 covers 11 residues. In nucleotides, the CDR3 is TGTGCCAGTTTACTCCCGGGCGAGCAGTACTTC. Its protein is CASLLPGEQYF.

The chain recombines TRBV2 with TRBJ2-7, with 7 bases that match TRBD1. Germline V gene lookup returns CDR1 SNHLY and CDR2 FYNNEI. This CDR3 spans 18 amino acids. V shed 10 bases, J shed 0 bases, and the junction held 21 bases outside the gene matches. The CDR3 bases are TGTGCCACCCTCCTGGGACAGCCGAGAATTCCTAGCTCCTACGAGCAGTACTTC. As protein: CATLLGQPRIPSSYEQYF.

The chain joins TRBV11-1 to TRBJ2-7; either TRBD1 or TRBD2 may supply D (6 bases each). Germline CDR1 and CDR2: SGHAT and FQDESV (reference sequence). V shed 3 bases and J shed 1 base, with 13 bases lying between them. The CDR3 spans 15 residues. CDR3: CASSLRDTDSYEQYF. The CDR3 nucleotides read TGTGCCAGCAGCTTGCGGGACACCGATTCCTACGAGCAGTACTTC.

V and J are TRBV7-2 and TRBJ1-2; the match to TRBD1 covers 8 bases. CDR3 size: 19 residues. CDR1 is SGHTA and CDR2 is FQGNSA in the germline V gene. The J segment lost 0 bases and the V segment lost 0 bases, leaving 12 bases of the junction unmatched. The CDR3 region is CASSLALPGQGGPNYGYTF. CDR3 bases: TGTGCCAGCAGCTTAGCTCTACCTGGACAGGGAGGGCCTAACTATGGCTACACCTTC. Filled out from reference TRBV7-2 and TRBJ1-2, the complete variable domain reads GAGVSQSPSNKVTEKGKDVELRCDPISGHTALYWYRQSLGQGLEFLIYFQGNSAPDKSGLPSDRFSAERTGGSVSTLTIQRTQQEDSAVYLCASSLALPGQGGPNYGYTFGSGTRLTVV.

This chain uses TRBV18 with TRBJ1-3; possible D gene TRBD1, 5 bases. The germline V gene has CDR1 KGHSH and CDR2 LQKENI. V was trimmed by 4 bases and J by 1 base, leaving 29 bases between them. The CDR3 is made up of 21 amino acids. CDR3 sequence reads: CASSRIATRRTGPLSGNTIYF. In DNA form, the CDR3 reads TGTGCCAGCTCACGTATAGCAACCAGAAGAACAGGCCCTTTGTCTGGAAACACCATATATTTT.

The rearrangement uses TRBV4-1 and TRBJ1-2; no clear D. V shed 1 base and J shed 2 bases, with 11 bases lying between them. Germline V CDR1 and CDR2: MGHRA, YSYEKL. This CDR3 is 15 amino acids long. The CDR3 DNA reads TGCGCCAGCAGCCAAGGGTCCAGGACCAACTATGGCTACACCTTC. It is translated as CASSQGSRTNYGYTF.